The next 22 T cell receptor beta chains were all read from a single sample in a study of esophageal squamous cell carcinoma under preoperative chemotherapy. MiXCR, run by TCRdb on the PCR reads, gives a single entry per CDR3 protein. The profile covers 15,000 to 20,000 distinct CDR3 sequences, with 35% to 55% appearing a single time and roughly 29% taken by the ten largest. Time point defined: after preoperative PTX-NDP chemotherapy. This sample was taken from a patient given preoperative chemotherapy. All receptors come from a human donor with esophageal squamous cell carcinoma. The donor label of this sample is uncertain.

This chain links TRBV7-8 with TRBJ1-1; unclear D gene. CDR3 length equals 13 residues. Germline lookup yields CDR1 SGHVS and CDR2 FQNEAQ. V was cut by 3 bases and J by 4 bases, with 9 bases left in between. The CDR3 DNA reads as TGTGCCAGCAGCTTGATGGGCGGCACTGAAGCTTTCTTT. Protein: CASSLMGGTEAFF.

Comments on this clonotype: One end of the junction varies from germline; a read error may be responsible. This chain links TRBV7-2 with TRBJ2-3; 8 bases line up with TRBD2. Germline V lookup: CDR1 SGHTA, CDR2 FQGNSA. This CDR3 has 16 amino acids. The CDR3 reads CASSAREGGATDTQYF. For the CDR3, the DNA is TGTGCCAGCAGCGCACGGGAGGGGGGGGCCACAGATACTCAGTATTTT. The variable domain in full, with the rest retrieved from reference TRBV7-2 and TRBJ2-3, is GAGVSQSPSNKVTEKGKDVELRCDPISGHTALYWYRQSLGQGLEFLIYFQGNSAPDKSGLPSDRFSAERTGGSVSTLTIQRTQQEDSAVYLCASSAREGGATDTQYFGPGTRLTVL.

The DNA for the CDR3 is TGTGCCAGCAGCCAAGCACTAGCGGGTCTAAACACCGGGGAGCTGTTTTTT. Translation gives CASSQALAGLNTGELFF. The genes are TRBV7-3 and TRBJ2-2, with TRBD2 matching over 9 bases. V lost 5 bases and J lost 2; bases outside the gene matches: 9. CDR3 length: 17 amino acids. Germline V gives CDR1 SGHTA, CDR2 FQGTGA.

This chain joins TRBV7-8 and TRBJ2-4, with 9 bases fitting TRBD2. The V gene end was trimmed by 5 bases and the J gene end by 13 bases; junction bases not matched to a gene: 12. The CDR3 length is 14 residues. CDR1 and CDR2 from the germline V gene are SGHVS and FQNEAQ. CDR3 sequence reads: CASSRRTSENMQYF. The DNA for the CDR3 is TGTGCCAGCAGCCGCCGGACTAGCGAAAATATGCAGTACTTC.

This clonotype has just a few counts. The rearrangement joins TRBV7-8 to TRBJ2-1, with no clear D. The length of the CDR3 is 12 residues. Germline values: CDR1 SGHVS, CDR2 FQNEAQ. V was shortened by 1 base and J by 10 bases, with 8 bases between the two germline ends. Here the CDR3 DNA reads TGTGCCAGCAGCTTAGGGGTCAGCGAGCAGTTCTTC. Amino acids: CASSLGVSEQFF.

The CDR3 bases are TGTGCCAGCAGTCCTATTCTTAGCGGGAGAAGGCAGTTCTTC. Translation gives CASSPILSGRRQFF. V usage is TRBV12-3 or TRBV12-4 and J usage is TRBJ2-1; 9 bases fit TRBD2. This CDR3 contains 14 residues. Germline trimming cut 5 bases from V and 12 bases from J; bases unmatched to any gene: 11.

J is TRBJ1-2 and V is TRBV11-2; TRBD1 is a possible D gene (6 bases). The CDR3 contains 16 residues. Germline loops: CDR1 SGHAT, CDR2 FQNNGV. V was trimmed by 2 bases and J by 4 bases, leaving 17 bases between them. The CDR3 is CASSLTRQGHTYGYTF. In DNA, the CDR3 is TGTGCCAGCAGCTTAACCCGGCAGGGGCATACCTATGGCTACACCTTC.

This clonotype was recorded many times. This could be a read error, since a much larger clone is one nucleotide away. The CDR3 protein is CAARDRSGNEQYF. CDR3 bases: TGTGCCGCCCGGGACAGGTCGGGCAATGAGCAGTACTTC. The gene calls are TRBV10-3 and TRBJ2-5, with 8 bases identical to TRBD1. This CDR3 has 13 residues. The junction had 16 bases not matched to a gene; V was cut back by 11 bases and J by 11 bases. Germline values: CDR1 ENHRY, CDR2 SYGVKD.

The sample holds one count of this clonotype. The V and J genes are TRBV11-2 and TRBJ2-1; possibly TRBD1 for D (6 bases). Per germline, CDR1 SGHAT and CDR2 FQNNGV. V lost 5 bases and J 10 bases, leaving 21 bases between the germline ends. The CDR3 runs to 15 residues. CDR3 sequence: CASSPDSGTTYEQFF. DNA of the CDR3: TGTGCCAGCAGCCCAGACTCCGGGACAACCTACGAGCAGTTCTTC.

As to this clonotype: The conserved final phenylalanine or tryptophan is absent from the CDR3, which likely points to a read error. The limits of the CDR3 on the DNA are not certain, so only TCRdb's listed CDR3 is given. This sequence joins TRBV7-9 and TRBJ2-5; the table's D call of TRBD1 was not tested on the DNA. The germline CDR1 and CDR2 sequences are SEHNR and FQNEAQ (reference sequence). The CDR3 extends over 14 residues, inclusive of both ends. CDR3: CASSSTGWQETRFS.

This clonotype was counted at least ten times. This chain links TRBV18 with TRBJ2-3; D unresolved. Germline CDR1 is KGHSH and CDR2 is LQKENI. The V and J ends lost 3 bases and 6 bases respectively, with 7 bases between them. CDR3 length: 12 amino acids. CDR3: CASSPLPDTQYF. The CDR3 DNA follows: TGTGCCAGCTCACCTCTGCCGGATACGCAGTATTTT.

The V call is TRBV12-3 or TRBV12-4, the J call TRBJ2-4; a possible D gene is TRBD2 (7 bases). The CDR3 sequence is 18 residues long. V was cut by 3 bases and J by 13 bases, with 31 bases left in between. CDR3 in amino acids: CASSLAAVGGLDKNTQYF. The DNA for the CDR3 is TGTGCCAGCAGTTTGGCGGCCGTCGGGGGGCTTGACAAAAACACCCAGTACTTC.

The rearrangement uses TRBV6-5 and TRBJ2-1; 9 bases line up with TRBD1. In germline, CDR1 is MNHEY, CDR2 SVGAGI. V gave up 6 bases and J gave up 3 bases; unmatched junction bases: 6. The CDR3 length is 15 residues. CDR3 DNA: TGTGCCAGCAGCCCGGGACAGGGAGTCTACAATGAGCAGTTCTTC. Translating it yields CASSPGQGVYNEQFF.

In this sample, this clonotype turned up a few times. The chain links TRBV7-2 to TRBJ2-1, with 11 bases that match TRBD2. Germline CDR1 reads SGHTA; CDR2 reads FQGNSA. After removal of 2 bases from V and 0 bases from J, the junction contained 9 bases not matched to a gene. CDR3 length equals 19 residues. The CDR3 protein is CASSLFSWTSGSSYNEQFF. The CDR3 bases are TGTGCCAGCAGCTTATTTAGTTGGACTAGCGGGTCCTCCTACAATGAGCAGTTCTTC.

This clonotype was counted at least ten times. A single base separates this from a much larger clone, so it may be a read error. V and J are TRBV11-3 and TRBJ2-1; no reliable D call. The DNA end is more similar to TRBJ2-7, so the J call may be wrong. The germline V gene has CDR1 SGHNT and CDR2 YENEEA. The CDR3 length is 13 residues. CDR3 residues: CASSLPAINEQYF. The CDR3 coding sequence is TGTGCCAGCAGCCTACCGGCGATCAATGAGCAGTACTTC.

As to this clonotype: An end of the junction differs from the germline gene, which may be a read error. The gene calls are TRBV7-3 and TRBJ2-5; D is unclear. Germline values: CDR1 SGHTA, CDR2 FQGTGA. The CDR3 sequence is 14 residues long. In nucleotides, the CDR3 is TGTGCGAGCAGCCCGGGCCTTGCCCGAGAGACCCAGTACTTC. Its translation is CASSPGLARETQYF.

This chain joins TRBV7-3 and TRBJ2-5, with 7 nucleotides matching TRBD1. This CDR3 is built from 14 residues. Germline loops: CDR1 SGHTA, CDR2 FQGTGA. V was clipped by 5 bases and J by 4 bases; unmatched bases: 7. CDR3 residues: CASSITGVGETQYF. CDR3 bases: TGTGCCAGCAGCATTACAGGGGTTGGAGAGACCCAGTACTTC.

The chain recombines TRBV6-1 with TRBJ1-6, with a possible D match to TRBD1 (5 bases). The CDR3 runs 15 residues. Trimming took 6 bases from V and 8 from J, leaving 17 bases between them. CDR1 and CDR2 from the germline V gene are MNHNS and SASEGT. CDR3 sequence reads: CASSRGVPGDSPLHF. CDR3 bases: TGTGCCAGCAGCCGAGGGGTTCCCGGGGATTCACCCCTCCACTTT.

The V call is TRBV3-1, the J call TRBJ2-1; 13 bases align to TRBD2. The junction had 3 bases not matched to a gene; V was cut back by 5 bases and J by 5 bases. The CDR3 runs 15 residues. Germline V CDR1 and CDR2: LGHDT, YNNKEL (reference sequence). The CDR3 DNA is TGTGCCAGCAGCGAAGGACTAGCGGGAGACAATGAGCAGTTCTTC. The encoded protein is CASSEGLAGDNEQFF.

By share, this clonotype ranks as medium-sized. This rearrangement joins TRBV12-3 or TRBV12-4 to TRBJ2-4; no reliable D call. The CDR3 totals 14 residues. The V end was cut by 2 bases, the J end by 0 bases, with 5 bases between. The CDR3 is CASSLREAKNIQYF. The CDR3 nucleotides are TGTGCCAGCAGTTTAAGGGAAGCCAAAAACATTCAGTACTTC.

The chain links TRBV7-6 to TRBJ2-5; 7 nucleotides agree with TRBD1. TRBJ2-7 explains the end of the DNA better; the J call may be wrong. The CDR3 runs to 14 residues. The germline V gene encodes CDR1 SGHVS and CDR2 FNYEAQ. The CDR3 bases are TGTGCCAGCAGCGGACGACAGGGTGGCTACGAGCAGTACTTC. This encodes CASSGRQGGYEQYF.

This clonotype was counted once. V is TRBV7-2 and J is TRBJ2-5, with unresolved D. The J call may be mistaken, given a closer DNA end match to TRBJ2-7. The V gene's germline CDR1 is SGHTA and CDR2 FQGNSA. The CDR3 is 11 amino acids. In DNA, the CDR3 is TGTGCCAGCAGCTTAGAGTACGAGCAGTACTTC. It specifies CASSLEYEQYF.